A selection of T cell receptor beta chains follows, all from one sample in a study of T cells expressing NK-cell markers. TCRdb reanalyzed the 5' RACE reads and collapses them to one entry per CDR3 protein, without DNA. The sample features some 110,000 distinct CDR3 sequences, with roughly 20% in its top ten. Sequencing input: blood T cells: a sorted CD56 or NKG2C T cell subset, CD4+ or CD8+ T cells, or bulk PBMC T cells (not recorded which). The receptors shown here come from a woman between 18 and 69 years old in good health. The CDR3 runs from the conserved cysteine through the conserved F or W. The order of the fields is J gene, V gene, CDR3 protein.

TRBJ2-3	TRBV4-3	CASSPNGASGTTDTQYF
TRBJ1-1	TRBV6-1	CASTPTVTGEAFF
TRBJ2-2	TRBV5-6	CASSLVPNTGELFF
TRBJ2-3	TRBV7-6	CASSLGVAGGPTDTQYF
TRBJ2-7	TRBV28	CASSLLAGALDEQYF
TRBJ1-2	TRBV12-3/TRBV12-4	CASSARLLGRHGYTF
TRBJ2-3	TRBV12-3/TRBV12-4	CASTGTDTQYF
TRBJ1-1	TRBV20-1	CSAIDLTANTEAFF
TRBJ1-2	TRBV19	CASSISHDGQYGYTF
TRBJ1-2	TRBV6-1	CASSPPQGQDPNYGYTF
TRBJ2-2	TRBV4-3	CASSPGLAGGSSGELFF
TRBJ2-2	TRBV7-3	CASSQRANTGELFF
TRBJ1-4	TRBV5-4	CASSTVSGGEKLFF
TRBJ2-3	TRBV12-3/TRBV12-4	CASSAGGGTDTQYF
TRBJ2-3	TRBV2	CASSGIPSGPTDTQYF
TRBJ1-2	TRBV10-3	CAISEIPGLVGYTF
TRBJ2-2	TRBV23-1	CASRKGREANTGELFF
TRBJ2-1	TRBV4-2	CASSQEGRRGVYNEQFF
TRBJ2-7	TRBV20-1	CSAMEAGKSYEQYF